Below, 2 T cell receptor beta chains from the same sample are listed, as sequenced in a study of T-cell reconstitution after alpha-beta-depleted transplantation in children. Using unique molecular identifiers, the investigators prepared the TCRbeta library. TCRdb re-derived calls from the PCR reads in MiXCR, one entry per CDR3 protein. The table includes hundreds of thousands of distinct CDR3 sequences, around 12% detected once. The sequencing here drew on PBMCs, taken before TCRalphabeta/CD19-depleted stem cell transplant. These receptors originate from a girl aged 2-15 years with congenital amegakaryocytic thrombocytopenia, due to receive a stem cell transplant.

This clonotype was picked up many times. The chain has TRBV20-1 and TRBJ2-1; D remains unclear. The V end was cut by 0 bases, the J end by 4 bases, with 7 bases between. This CDR3 has 13 amino acids. Per germline, CDR1 DFQATT and CDR2 SNEGSKA (reference sequence). The CDR3 region has the DNA TGCAGTGCTAGAGATGACAAATACAATGAGCAGTTCTTC. Protein: CSARDDKYNEQFF.

This clonotype was counted ten times or more. The rearrangement links TRBV20-1 to TRBJ2-1, with 8 bases matching TRBD2. Germline lookup yields CDR1 DFQATT and CDR2 SNEGSKA (reference sequence). The CDR3 loop spans 15 amino acids. V shed 4 bases, J shed 0 bases, and the junction held 5 bases outside the gene matches. Here the CDR3 reads CSATQLAASYNEQFF. CDR3 bases: TGCAGTGCTACCCAACTAGCGGCCTCCTACAATGAGCAGTTCTTC.